This T cell receptor beta chain was sequenced during a study of cytomegalovirus exposure and HLA in healthy donors. General study findings and limits: Indistinguishable V segments, including TRBV6-2 and TRBV6-3, were excluded. Accurate predictions that matched the HLA-A and HLA-B alleles of most subjects were reportedly made from TCR beta sequences. TCR beta V- and J-gene trimming was later associated with a missense DCLRE1C variant. Several top significant clusters appeared, in a later analysis, to be linked to common viral pathogens.

As regards this clone: Its target is unknown.

Both 60 Vbeta primers and 13 Jbeta primers went into the PCR. Only in-frame clones appear in the TCRdb table, and some are missing; sequencing was by immunoSEQ multiplex PCR. The repertoire holds around 91,000 clones, with 86% as singletons. Per the germline V gene, CDR1 is MNHNS and CDR2 is SASEGT. V dropped 2 bases and J dropped 10; count of bases not matched to a gene: 8. The CDR3 consists of 15 residues. V is TRBV6-1 and J is TRBJ2-1, with TRBD2 matching over 10 bases. The source is a young man in good health and CMV-seropositive. Sequencing was done on a sample of PBMCs. CDR3 bases: TGTGCCAGCAGTGAAAATCCGGGACTAGCGTCAGAGCAGTTCTTC. Its translation: CASSENPGLASEQFF.